The entry that follows covers one T cell receptor beta chain sequence. Germline CDR1 MGHRA, CDR2 YSYEKL. CDR3 length: 14 residues. Trimming cost V 0 bases and J 2 bases, with 8 bases left between them. The sample is drawn from a study of response to subunit inactivated influenza vaccine. TCRdb processed the RT-PCR reads anew with MiXCR; each CDR3 protein has one entry. The repertoire includes 150,000 to 200,000 distinct CDR3 sequences, roughly 12% of them detected once, and about 29% sits in the top ten. These data were also filed under a second study, of T cells expressing NK-cell markers. That publication notes: For TCR beta, cDNA was produced by 5'RACE template switching with UMIs. In roughly six donors, dominant NKG2C+ clonotypes were roughly 1.0-7.0% of CD8+ T cells. Leadership of the CD3+CD56-NKG2C+ fraction also belonged to these clonotypes in several donors.

Sequences were derived from CD8+ T cells sorted from PBMCs, sampled roughly 12 days after vaccination. This receptor was taken from a man aged 45-65 years who received an inactivated influenza vaccine. The rearrangement uses TRBV4-1 and TRBJ2-7, with D unresolved. CDR3 nucleotide sequence: TGCGCCAGCAGCCAAGAAAACAGCCCCTACGAGCAGTACTTC. Residues: CASSQENSPYEQYF.